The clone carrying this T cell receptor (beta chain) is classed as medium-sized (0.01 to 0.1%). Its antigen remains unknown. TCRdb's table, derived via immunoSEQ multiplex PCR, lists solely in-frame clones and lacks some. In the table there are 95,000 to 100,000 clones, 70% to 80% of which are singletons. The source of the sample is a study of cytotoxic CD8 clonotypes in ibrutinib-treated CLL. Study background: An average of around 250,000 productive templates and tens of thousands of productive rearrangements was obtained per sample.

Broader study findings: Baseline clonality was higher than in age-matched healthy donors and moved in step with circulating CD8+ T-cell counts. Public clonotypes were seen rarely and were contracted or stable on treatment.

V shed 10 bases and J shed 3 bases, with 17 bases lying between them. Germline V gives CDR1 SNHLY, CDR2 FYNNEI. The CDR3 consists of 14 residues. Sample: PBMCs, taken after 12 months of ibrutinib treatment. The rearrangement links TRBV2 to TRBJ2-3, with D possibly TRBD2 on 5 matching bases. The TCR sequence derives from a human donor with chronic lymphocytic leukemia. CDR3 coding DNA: TGTGCCACTCGTATGCCGTCGGGGACAGATACGCAGTATTTT. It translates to CATRMPSGTDTQYF.